The 20 T cell receptor beta chains below come from one sample, sequenced in a study of circulating tumor DNA in untreated peripheral T-cell lymphoma. Produced via immunoSEQ multiplex PCR; TCRdb's table is partial and in-frame only. The table has more than 6,500 clones, 77% seen once. The specimen sequenced was tumor tissue. These receptors originate from a human donor with peripheral T-cell lymphoma.

This clone was recorded only once. The chain employs TRBV28 and TRBJ2-7; tentative D call: TRBD2 (5 bases). The CDR3 is 15 amino acids. CDR1 MDHEN and CDR2 SYDVKM come from the germline V gene. Trimming cost V 5 bases and J 0 bases, with 14 bases left between them. The chain's CDR3 is CASSLPRGSSYEQYF. The CDR3 region has the DNA TGTGCCAGCAGTCTCCCTCGAGGGAGCTCCTACGAGCAGTACTTC.

The chain is built from TRBV28 and TRBJ1-1; 8 bases match TRBD1. Germline values: CDR1 MDHEN, CDR2 SYDVKM. The CDR3 has 12 residues. V trimming: 8 bases; J trimming: 11 bases; junction bases outside the gene matches: 10. DNA for the CDR3: TGTGCCAGCGCGACCAGGGGGCGCACGGCTTTCTTT. Amino acid sequence: CASATRGRTAFF. Full variable domain (outside the CDR3, taken from reference TRBV28 and TRBJ1-1): DVKVTQSSRYLVKRTGEKVFLECVQDMDHENMFWYRQDPGLGLRLIYFSYDVKMKEKGDIPEGYSVSREKKERFSLILESASTNQTSMYLCASATRGRTAFFGQGTRLTVV.

This rearrangement joins TRBV18 to TRBJ2-3; D not certain. V shed 2 bases and J shed 6 bases, with 6 bases lying between them. The CDR3 consists of 12 residues. Germline lookup yields CDR1 KGHSH and CDR2 LQKENI. CDR3 residues: CASSPSEDTQYF. The CDR3 nucleotides read TGTGCCAGCTCACCAAGTGAGGATACGCAGTATTTT.

This rearrangement joins TRBV1 to TRBJ2-1. TRBV1 corresponds to a pseudogene. The length of the CDR3 is 13 residues. DNA of the CDR3: TGCGCCAGCAGCCAAGTGAAGGGCAATGAGCAGTTCTTC. Its protein product is CASSQVKGNEQFF.

The chain links TRBV11-3 to TRBJ2-5, with TRBD2 matching 11 bases. The germline V gene encodes CDR1 SGHNT and CDR2 YENEEA. The V gene end was trimmed by 5 bases and the J gene end by 10 bases; junction bases not matched to a gene: 9. The CDR3 length is 14 residues. CDR3 nucleotide sequence: TGTGCCAGCAGCGGGGGGACTAGCGGCCCTGGCCAGTACTTC. Translating it yields CASSGGTSGPGQYF. The full variable domain, in which reference TRBV11-3 and TRBJ2-5 provide the parts outside the CDR3, is EAGVVQSPRYKIIEKKQPVAFWCNPISGHNTLYWYLQNLGQGPELLIRYENEEAVDDSQLPKDRFSAERLKGVDSTLKIQPAELGDSAVYLCASSGGTSGPGQYFGPGTRLLVL.

The sample holds one count of this clone. The rearrangement joins TRBV19 to TRBJ2-5, with TRBD1 matching 8 bases. V lost 7 bases, J lost 4 bases, and 11 bases stayed unmatched. Germline V lookup: CDR1 LNHDA, CDR2 SQIVND (reference sequence). There are 15 residues in the CDR3. CDR3 DNA: TGTGCCAGTAATCAAGGACAGGGTAGGACAGAGACCCAGTACTTC. It is translated as CASNQGQGRTETQYF.

DNA of the CDR3: TGTGCCATCAGTGAGCGTGAGTACGAGCAGTACTTC. Translating gives CAISEREYEQYF. This chain uses TRBV10-3 with TRBJ2-7; D is unclear. Trimming cost V 2 bases and J 4 bases, with 6 bases left between them. The CDR3 loop spans 12 amino acids. Germline V gives CDR1 ENHRY, CDR2 SYGVKD.

The chain couples TRBV9 to TRBJ2-1; D possibly corresponds to TRBD1 (5 bases). The CDR3 is 13 amino acids. Trimming pared 2 bases from V and 5 bases from J, leaving 8 bases between. CDR1 is SGDLS and CDR2 is YYNGEE in the germline V gene. The CDR3 loop reads CASSVDSHNEQFF. The CDR3 DNA is TGTGCCAGCAGCGTCGACAGCCACAATGAGCAGTTCTTC.

The table lists this clone with a few counts. DNA for the CDR3: TGTGCCAGAATAACAGGGTCCCTCGGGAGCAATCAGCCCCAGCATTTT. Translated, it gives CARITGSLGSNQPQHF. The chain has TRBV19 and TRBJ1-5; D is perhaps TRBD1 (6 bases). Trimming removed 9 bases from V and 1 base from J, with 19 bases in between. This CDR3 has 16 amino acids. Looked up from germline, CDR1 is LNHDA and CDR2 is SQIVND (reference sequence).

The gene calls are TRBV18 and TRBJ1-1; D unresolved. The germline V and J ends were trimmed by 3 bases and 0 bases, with 5 bases remaining between them. From germline, CDR1 is KGHSH and CDR2 LQKENI. The CDR3 spans 13 residues. CDR3 coding DNA: TGTGCCAGCTCACCTACTTTGAACACTGAAGCTTTCTTT. It is translated as CASSPTLNTEAFF.

The chain uses TRBV6-7 and TRBJ1-2; unclear D gene. TRBV6-7 is filed as an ORF, its function uncertain. Trimming cost V 4 bases and J 0 bases, with 24 bases left between them. CDR3 size: 19 residues. The CDR3 loop is CASSCVGLLDPYPNYGYTF. The CDR3 region has the DNA TGTGCCAGCAGTTGCGTGGGCCTTCTAGACCCTTATCCTAACTATGGCTACACCTTC.

This chain uses TRBV6-8 with TRBJ2-2, with TRBD2 as a possible D gene (6 bases). This CDR3 has 18 residues. Germline loops: CDR1 MNHGY, CDR2 SAAAGT. Between the trimmed V and J ends, which lost 4 bases and 4 bases, there was a span of 22 bases. The CDR3 coding sequence is TGTGCCAGCAGTTTGCAGCCGGCCGGACTATTGGGCACCGGGGAGCTGTTTTTT. It translates to CASSLQPAGLLGTGELFF.

This clone appeared once. The rearrangement uses TRBV6-8 and TRBJ1-5; no firm D call. Germline values: CDR1 MNHGY, CDR2 SAAAGT. This CDR3 comprises 14 residues. V lost 6 bases and J lost 3, with 12 bases in between. This chain's CDR3 is CASSPSGYNQPQHF. Here the CDR3 DNA reads TGTGCCAGCAGCCCCTCGGGTTACAATCAGCCCCAGCATTTT.

The chain employs TRBV6-8 and TRBJ1-1; 7 nucleotides line up with TRBD1. Germline CDR1 is MNHGY and CDR2 is SAAAGT. The CDR3 runs to 16 residues. J was trimmed by 0 bases and V by 5 bases; bases with no gene match: 9. The DNA for the CDR3 is TGTGCCAGCAGTCCAGACAGGGCCATAGTGAACACTGAAGCTTTCTTT. Amino acid sequence: CASSPDRAIVNTEAFF.

The chain joins TRBV6-8 to TRBJ2-1; TRBD1 matches 10 bases. The length of the CDR3 is 14 residues. After removal of 5 bases from V and 7 bases from J, the junction contained 5 bases not matched to a gene. Germline CDR1 and CDR2: MNHGY and SAAAGT. In DNA, the CDR3 is TGTGCCAGCAGTCGGGACAGGGGTGAGAATGAGCAGTTCTTC. Translation gives CASSRDRGENEQFF.

This chain joins TRBV9 and TRBJ2-1; 8 nucleotides agree with TRBD1. This CDR3 spans 13 amino acids. V shed 5 bases, J shed 6 bases, and the junction held 4 bases outside the gene matches. CDR1 is SGDLS, CDR2 YYNGEE, per germline. The CDR3: CASSWDRSNEQFF. For the CDR3, the DNA is TGTGCCAGCAGTTGGGACAGGAGCAATGAGCAGTTCTTC.

This sequence joins TRBV10-2 and TRBJ2-3, with 11 bases aligning to TRBD2. V shed 3 bases and J 2 bases; nucleotides not matched to a gene: 4. CDR1 WSHSY and CDR2 SAAADI come from the germline V gene. This CDR3 spans 16 amino acids. The CDR3 DNA reads TGCGCCAGCAGTGAATCACTAGCGGGGGACACAGATACGCAGTATTTT. Its translation is CASSESLAGDTDTQYF.

The gene calls are TRBV29-1 and TRBJ1-2, with 12 positions matching TRBD1. The germline CDR1 and CDR2 sequences are SQVTM and ANQGSEA. V was clipped by 3 bases and J by 4 bases; unmatched bases: 6. The CDR3 length is 15 residues. The CDR3 sequence is CSVEGTGGRGYGYTF. CDR3 in DNA: TGCAGCGTTGAGGGGACAGGGGGCAGGGGCTATGGCTACACCTTC.

The genes are TRBV7-1 and TRBJ1-4; 10 positions match TRBD1. TRBV7-1 is known as an ORF, though its function is uncertain. V lost 5 bases and J lost 3; bases outside the gene matches: 15. There are 19 residues in the CDR3. The CDR3 nucleotides read TGTGCCAGCAGCGACCGGGACAGGGGTTCCGGGCAGGCTAATGAAAAACTGTTTTTT. This gives the protein CASSDRDRGSGQANEKLFF.

V usage is TRBV25-1 and J usage is TRBJ1-4; a weak D match, TRBD1 (5 bases). Trimming shortened V by 9 bases and J by 2 bases, and 13 bases separated the two germline ends. Per germline, CDR1 MGHDK and CDR2 SYGVNS. This CDR3 region has 14 residues. The CDR3 DNA reads TGTGCCAGTACGGGGGGAACTACTAATGAAAAACTGTTTTTT. Translating it yields CASTGGTTNEKLFF.